The source of this TCR beta chain is a study of neoadjuvant anti-PD-1 for oral cavity cancer (dated by TCRdb to about 2021). Turning to the overall study: Patients mostly received three to four biweekly doses of nivolumab at 3 mg/kg before curative-intent surgical resection. A fourth nivolumab dose was given around day 43 to patients without progression, and definitive surgical resection was performed in those patients on days 50-56. Under RECIST 1.1, a patient counted as a responder if showing complete response, partial response or stable disease, and as a non-responder if showing progression. The parent correlative cohort had roughly 12 patients and a response rate of 33%.

The full study reports these points: After neoadjuvant nivolumab, significantly higher T cell clonality (Gini index) was found within PBMCs in non-responders than in responders. Higher pretreatment blood Treg/Th17 ratios correlated with both higher pretreatment blood TCRbeta clonality and lower post-treatment tumor TCRbeta clonality. The TCR analyses had only three patients in each response group, and the authors called for validation in larger cohorts.

For deep sequencing, each PBMC sample was run in six replicates, with libraries mostly built from 450 to 550 ng of input genomic DNA. TCRbeta libraries were prepared with the immunoSEQ hsTCRbeta kit according to the manufacturer's instructions. An Illumina NovaSeq 6000 S4 flow cell was used to sequence the final libraries, which had first been combined to 3 nM. The study's processing was this. The immunoSEQ Analyzer handled quality control and preprocessing of the raw data. The analysis was restricted to productive rearrangements, with each unique CDR3 amino acid sequence defining a clonotype. Repertoire clonality was estimated as the Gini-Simpson index, which was computed with the R package tcR. Student's t test was used to compare Gini indices, while Pearson correlation assessed associations with tumor size change. Imported from immuneACCESS, the table was reduced by TCRdb to in-frame sequences with V and J called. These copies leave out some clones; in studies compared against another copy, an unresolved V gene accounts for under half, and the cause of the remainder is not known. The V and J calls and clone size were taken over from that table, and D and trimming were inferred from the DNA. For this sample the table gives approximately 67,000 clones, of which 83% were detected only once. The ten top clones hold nearly 3.5% of the sample.

This clone was seen just once. Its specific antigen is unknown. Base quality data are lacking; no much larger clone is found one base away. The sample's time point label, in plain terms: before neoadjuvant nivolumab. Patients were newly diagnosed with stage II-IVA oral cavity squamous cell carcinoma and had received no prior systemic or radiation treatment. Everyone in the cohort had locally advanced, HPV-negative oral cavity squamous cell carcinoma. No culture maintenance or expansion was done, as the peripheral blood mononuclear cells went straight to analysis. Samples came from a longitudinal correlative study of a single-arm phase II trial of neoadjuvant nivolumab in oral cavity squamous cell carcinoma. Subject-matched pre- and post-treatment PBMCs and tumors from three responders and three non-responders were subjected to genomic DNA-based TCRbeta sequencing. Peripheral blood mononuclear cells were drawn once before nivolumab treatment and a second time after treatment, when surgery took place. The Maxwell RSC DNA from Cells kit was used to isolate genomic DNA from PBMCs.

Sequenced here: PBMCs, sampled before nivolumab (anti-PD-1) treatment. The receptor was derived from a person between 40 and 85 years old with oral cavity squamous cell carcinoma.

The DNA reads TGTGCCAGCAGTTCCCCGGGACAGGCGAACACCGGGGAGCTGTTTTTT. This sequence encodes CASSSPGQANTGELFF. The chain is assembled from TRBV6-6 and TRBJ2-2; 8 bases in between match TRBD1. From the cysteine through the phenylalanine, the CDR3 covers 16 amino acids. Kept here is only the CDR3 DNA, which spans 48 bases and is read in frame from base 1. At the junction V is shortened by 4 bases and J by 0 bases; bases outside the gene matches: 4. As encoded in the germline V gene (reference sequence), CDR1 is MNHNY while CDR2 is SVGAGI.